The clone carrying this T cell receptor beta chain came up a few times. No fewer than 7 million PBMCs went into each sample. The data belong to a study of blood T cells in healthy people across ages. A J-beta primer mix and a sample-barcoded 5' primer were used in a second PCR of roughly 6 to 11 cycles. One entry per CDR3 protein results from TCRdb running MiXCR on the 5' RACE reads. This table holds 1.5 million to 2 million distinct CDR3 sequences, roughly 30% found once. This CDR3 region has 12 residues. The V end was cut by 7 bases, the J end by 7 bases, with 11 bases between. Germline-derived CDR1 and CDR2 are SGHTA and FQGNSA.

Sequencing was carried out using blood. The J gene is TRBJ2-1, the V gene TRBV7-2; D may be TRBD1 (5 bases). The receptor was isolated from a woman aged 25 to 39 in good health. For the CDR3, the DNA is TGTGCCAGCACCGCAGGGTGGAATGAGCAGTTCTTC. Its protein is CASTAGWNEQFF.